This TCR beta chain was sequenced during a study of identical twins. This clonotype was observed many times. No antigen is known for it. cDNA carried unique molecular identifiers, and a universal primer site was added by template switching. TCRdb itself ran the 5' RACE reads through MiXCR, one entry per CDR3 protein. The sample holds about 300,000 distinct CDR3 sequences; 9% to 15% are singletons and the top ten take just over 7%. The CDR3 runs to 15 residues. From germline, CDR1 is LGHNT and CDR2 FRNRAP. V lost 2 bases to trimming and J lost 0 bases, with 8 bases between them. Regarding the study as a whole: Cord blood beta clonotypes that were abundant carried fewer insertions, and memory repertoires showed no such trend. Excess sharing between twins was weaker in beta out-of-frame sequences.

These records were also assigned to another study, of yellow fever vaccine responses in identical twins.

The source of this sequence is a woman younger than 35 in good health. This chain uses TRBV12-5 with TRBJ1-5; D not resolved. The sample was CD8+ T cells sorted from blood. CDR3 sequence reads: CASGLYAGSNQPQHF. The CDR3 DNA follows: TGTGCTAGTGGTTTGTACGCAGGTAGCAATCAGCCCCAGCATTTT. Full variable domain (remainder filled in from reference TRBV12-5 and TRBJ1-5): DARVTQTPRHKVTEMGQEVTMRCQPILGHNTVFWYRQTMMQGLELLAYFRNRAPLDDSGMPKDRFSAEMPDATLATLKIQPSEPRDSAVYFCASGLYAGSNQPQHFGDGTRLSIL.